This TCR beta chain is drawn from a study of blood T cell repertoires in COVID-19. Overall study context: T cells, B-cell-depleted T cells, or PBMCs supplied cDNA or gDNA.

From germline, CDR1 is MNHEY and CDR2 SVGAGI. V lost 5 bases, J lost 8 bases, and 18 bases lay in between. This CDR3 contains 14 residues. Original analysis: Amplification from reference gene primers served as the basis for estimated nucleated cell counts. Only in-frame clones appear in the TCRdb table, and some are missing; sequencing was by immunoSEQ multiplex PCR. That table supplies the V and J calls and clone size; D and trimming were determined from the DNA. The sample comprises roughly 230,000 clones, roughly 84% of which are singletons, and just over 6.5% rests with the top ten. This clone has a handful of counts.

The specimen sequenced was PBMCs or T cells enriched from blood (not recorded which). This sequence joins TRBV6-5 and TRBJ1-2; unclear D gene. This TCR derives from a woman between 50 and 59 years old who had been exposed to COVID-19. The CDR3 sequence: CASSLAGRGSGYTF. The CDR3 DNA is TGTGCCAGCAGTCTCGCCGGGCGTGGGAGCGGCTACACCTTC.